Listed here are 10 T cell receptor beta chains from one sample, sequenced in a study of blood T cells in healthy people across ages. PCR was performed a second time for about 7 to 11 cycles using a sample-barcoded 5' primer and a J-beta primer mix. From the 5' RACE reads, TCRdb called clonotypes with MiXCR, one entry per CDR3 protein. The sample includes under 1,100,000 distinct CDR3 sequences, roughly a quarter of them seen just once. These sequences were also reported in another study, on T cells of mothers and their children.

The sequencing input was blood. These receptors were obtained from a girl aged 2 to 9 in good health.

J is TRBJ2-5 and V is TRBV7-8, with 11 bases lining up with TRBD1. Judging by the DNA end, TRBJ2-7 fits better; the J call may be wrong. CDR1 SGHVS and CDR2 FQNEAQ come from the germline V gene. The CDR3 contains 14 residues. CDR3 nucleotides: TGTGCCAGCAGCCGCGGGACAGGGGGGTACGAGCAGTACTTC. This gives the protein CASSRGTGGYEQYF.

This clonotype has at least ten counts. The chain combines TRBV7-9 with TRBJ2-7; D call uncertain. Trimming cost V 3 bases and J 2 bases, with 20 bases left between them. CDR3 length: 17 amino acids. Germline CDR1 and CDR2: SEHNR and FQNEAQ (reference sequence). Here the CDR3 reads CASSFRPLDGNPYEQYF. Here the CDR3 DNA reads TGTGCCAGCAGCTTCCGCCCTTTGGACGGAAATCCCTACGAGCAGTACTTC.

CDR3 loop: CASSSISGGFDNEQFF. The CDR3 bases are TGTGCCAGCAGCTCCATTAGCGGGGGCTTCGACAATGAGCAGTTCTTC. V and J are TRBV13 and TRBJ2-1; TRBD2 aligns across 9 bases. This CDR3 is built from 16 residues. J was trimmed by 5 bases and V by 4 bases; bases with no gene match: 9. Per the germline V gene, CDR1 is PRHDT and CDR2 is FYEKMQ (reference sequence). The full variable domain, in which reference TRBV13 and TRBJ2-1 provide the parts outside the CDR3, is AAGVIQSPRHLIKEKRETATLKCYPIPRHDTVYWYQQGPGQDPQFLISFYEKMQSDKGSIPDRFSAQQFSDYHSELNMSSLELGDSALYFCASSSISGGFDNEQFFGPGTRLTVL.

This clonotype showed up just once. The chain recombines TRBV12-3 or TRBV12-4 with TRBJ1-1; 7 bases line up with TRBD1. This CDR3 is built from 14 residues. The V and J ends lost 6 bases and 5 bases, in that order; junction bases with no gene match: 9. The CDR3 sequence: CASSPNRGWTEAFF. CDR3 nucleotides: TGTGCCAGCAGCCCTAACAGGGGATGGACTGAAGCTTTCTTT.

Concerning this clonotype itself: One end of the junction is discordant with germline, which a read error may explain. The rearrangement links TRBV28 to TRBJ2-5, with no clear D. This CDR3 is built from 13 residues. Germline lookup yields CDR1 MDHEN and CDR2 SYDVKM. CDR3 nucleotides: TGTGCCAGCACTTTAGCTGGTCGAGAGACCCAGTACTTC. Its translation is CASTLAGRETQYF.

The chain joins TRBV6-5 to TRBJ1-3; D remains ambiguous. From germline, CDR1 is MNHEY and CDR2 SVGAGI. Trimming took 5 bases from V and 4 from J, leaving 9 bases between them. This CDR3 is built from 13 residues. This CDR3 is CASSRSFGNTIYF. CDR3 coding DNA: TGTGCCAGCAGTCGCTCTTTCGGAAACACCATATATTTT.

The gene calls are TRBV2 and TRBJ2-3; the match to TRBD2 covers 10 bases. The CDR3 has 14 residues. The germline CDR1 and CDR2 sequences are SNHLY and FYNNEI. V lost 7 bases, J lost 2 bases, and 3 bases stayed unmatched. The CDR3 here is CASTSGGPTDTQYF. CDR3 DNA sequence: TGTGCCAGCACTAGCGGGGGCCCCACAGATACGCAGTATTTT.

There are a few counts of this clonotype. The V and J genes are TRBV18 and TRBJ1-1; tentative D call: TRBD1 (5 bases). CDR1 and CDR2 (germline): KGHSH, LQKENI. The CDR3 runs to 14 residues. The V end lost 0 bases, the J end lost 9 bases, and 14 bases lay between the germline ends. In DNA form, the CDR3 reads TGTGCCAGCTCACCACCAGGGGAGTGGACTCAAGCTTTCTTT. Amino acid sequence: CASSPPGEWTQAFF.

J is TRBJ1-5 and V is TRBV15, with D possibly TRBD1 on 5 matching bases. This CDR3 region has 15 residues. V was trimmed by 5 bases and J by 3 bases, leaving 14 bases between them. In germline, CDR1 is LNHNV, CDR2 YYDKDF (reference sequence). The CDR3 region is CATSWAQGFNQPQHF. The DNA for the CDR3 is TGTGCCACCAGCTGGGCGCAGGGTTTCAATCAGCCCCAGCATTTT.

V usage is TRBV20-1 and J usage is TRBJ1-5, with D hard to call. V was cut by 5 bases and J by 0 bases, with 8 bases left in between. Germline values: CDR1 DFQATT, CDR2 SNEGSKA (reference sequence). The CDR3 loop spans 13 amino acids. CDR3 loop: CSAGRDSNQPQHF. In nucleotides, the CDR3 is TGCAGTGCTGGGCGGGATAGCAATCAGCCCCAGCATTTT.